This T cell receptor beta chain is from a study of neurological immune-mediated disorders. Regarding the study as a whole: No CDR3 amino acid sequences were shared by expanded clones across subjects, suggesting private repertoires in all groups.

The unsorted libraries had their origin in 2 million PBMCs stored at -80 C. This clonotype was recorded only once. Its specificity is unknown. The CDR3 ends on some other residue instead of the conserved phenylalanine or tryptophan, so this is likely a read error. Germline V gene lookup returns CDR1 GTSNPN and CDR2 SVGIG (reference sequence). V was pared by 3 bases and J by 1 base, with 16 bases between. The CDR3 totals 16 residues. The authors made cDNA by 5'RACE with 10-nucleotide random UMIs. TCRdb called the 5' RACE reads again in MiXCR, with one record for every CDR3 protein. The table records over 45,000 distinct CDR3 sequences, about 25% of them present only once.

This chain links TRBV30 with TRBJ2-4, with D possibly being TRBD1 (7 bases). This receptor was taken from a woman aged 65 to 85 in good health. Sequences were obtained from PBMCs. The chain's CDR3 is CAWSQLRGEAKNIQYL. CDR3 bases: TGTGCCTGGAGCCAACTCAGGGGGGAGGCCAAAAACATTCAGTACTTA.